This T cell receptor (beta chain) was recorded in a study of regulatory T cells in long-lasting Graves disease. Study-wide results and caveats: Patients with persistent disease showed a bias toward TRBV28, TRBJ1-2 and TRBJ2-5. Study of thyroid tissue was not done, with only peripheral blood studied.

Per germline, CDR1 MDHEN and CDR2 SYDVKM. There are 13 residues in the CDR3. V was clipped by 3 bases and J by 4 bases, with 9 bases between them. Arm-PCR of CDR3 regions and iRepertoire HTBI primers were the basis on which TCR beta libraries were built. TCRdb re-called the multiplex PCR reads through MiXCR, storing one row per CDR3 protein. The sample has approximately 470,000 distinct CDR3 sequences; around 15% are singletons. Details on this clonotype: Antigen specificity is unknown.

Described time point: newly diagnosed GD, antithyroid drugs for less than 3 months. There was RNA extracted from PBMCs, and the TCR library was made from it. The authors drew approximately 9 milliliters of peripheral blood into EDTA tubes. These data also formed part of another study, on T cells in Graves' hyperthyroidism and ophthalmopathy. That work adds: A model of 13 V-J features distinguished ophthalmopathy from stable hyperthyroidism.

The specimen was peripheral blood mononuclear cells (PBMCs), collected at new diagnosis, from a patient treated with antithyroid drugs. The gene calls are TRBV28 and TRBJ1-2; D is ambiguous. The TCR sequence derives from a man aged 35 to 55 with Graves disease. CDR3 DNA sequence: TGTGCCAGCAGTTTGGCTAAGCTCTATGGCTACACCTTC. Translation: CASSLAKLYGYTF.